The 12 T cell receptor beta chains reported below all come from one sample, sequenced in a study of cytomegalovirus exposure and HLA in healthy donors (dated by TCRdb to about 2017). The library was made by the immunoSEQ multiplex PCR assay. A mixture of 60 forward primers for TCR Vbeta segments and 13 reverse primers for TCR Jbeta segments was used in the multiplex PCR. In its TCRdb copy, this immuneACCESS table keeps in-frame sequences only and misses some clones. Where compared with another copy, unresolved V genes explain less than half of these, and the others have no known cause. In this sample the table shows about 120,000 clones, under 85% of which occur a single time. 4% to 5% of the sample is taken by the ten largest. Sample: PBMCs. The receptors derive from a male donor in good health and CMV-seropositive.

This chain uses TRBV11-3 with TRBJ1-4; D not resolved. This CDR3 comprises 13 residues. The germline V and J ends were trimmed by 1 base and 3 bases, with 3 bases remaining between them. Looked up from germline, CDR1 is SGHNT and CDR2 is YENEEA. Written as DNA, the CDR3 is TGTGCCAGCAGCTTAGGGCCTAATGAAAAACTGTTTTTT. The encoded protein is CASSLGPNEKLFF.

This clone was recorded a few times. The chain employs TRBV2 and TRBJ2-3; D uncertain. Per germline, CDR1 SNHLY and CDR2 FYNNEI. V was cut by 8 bases and J by 3 bases, with 12 bases left in between. CDR3 size: 13 residues. The CDR3 spells CASGSERTDTQYF. CDR3 DNA: TGTGCCAGCGGATCGGAGAGGACAGATACGCAGTATTTT.

The chain recombines TRBV27 with TRBJ1-2; D call uncertain. V lost 3 bases and J 3 bases, leaving 8 bases between the germline ends. The CDR3 is made up of 13 amino acids. Germline assignment: CDR1 MNHEY and CDR2 SMNVEV (reference sequence). The DNA of the CDR3 is TGTGCCAGCAGTTTCAGGCCTTACTATGGCTACACCTTC. Its protein is CASSFRPYYGYTF.

This clone has only one observation. The J gene is TRBJ1-2, the V gene TRBV7-9, with 8 bases lining up with TRBD1. The CDR3 runs 17 residues. Per germline, CDR1 SEHNR and CDR2 FQNEAQ (reference sequence). The trim removed 5 bases at V and 4 bases at J, leaving 15 bases unmatched. CDR3 DNA: TGTGCCAGCAGCGCCTCAGGGCGCCAGGGGGCTGGCTATGGCTACACCTTC. Protein: CASSASGRQGAGYGYTF.

V is TRBV19 and J is TRBJ2-7; 7 bases are shared with TRBD2. V gave up 6 bases and J gave up 0 bases; unmatched junction bases: 8. Germline CDR1 is LNHDA and CDR2 is SQIVND (reference sequence). This CDR3 is 15 amino acids long. The DNA of the CDR3 is TGTGCCAGTAGCGTAGAGGGGAGGGACTCCTACGAGCAGTACTTC. This translates into CASSVEGRDSYEQYF.

The V call is TRBV2, the J call TRBJ2-1; D ambiguous. In germline, CDR1 is SNHLY, CDR2 FYNNEI. Trimming took 4 bases from V and 9 from J, leaving 4 bases between them. The CDR3 is 10 amino acids. The DNA for the CDR3 is TGTGCCAGCAGTGTCGTTGAGCAGTTCTTC. Translation gives CASSVVEQFF.

The chain is built from TRBV5-1 and TRBJ2-5; 10 bases match TRBD2. Germline-derived CDR1 and CDR2 are SGHRS and YFSETQ. The J segment lost 1 base and the V segment lost 4 bases, leaving 7 bases of the junction unmatched. CDR3 length equals 16 residues. The CDR3 sequence is CASSKIAGGSQETQYF. The DNA for the CDR3 is TGCGCCAGCAGCAAAATAGCGGGAGGCTCCCAAGAGACCCAGTACTTC.

Turning to this clone: Sequence at one end of the junction differs from germline and may be a read error. J is TRBJ1-2 and V is TRBV7-9, with a possible D match to TRBD1 (6 bases). Germline V lookup: CDR1 SEHNR, CDR2 FQNEAQ (reference sequence). The CDR3 is 12 residues long. The CDR3 sequence is CSSSPPRGLYTF. The CDR3 DNA sequence: TGTTCCAGCAGCCCCCCCAGGGGCCTCTACACCTTC.

The chain links TRBV27 to TRBJ2-7; 7 positions match TRBD1. CDR1 is MNHEY, CDR2 SMNVEV, per germline (reference sequence). V dropped 4 bases and J dropped 3; count of bases not matched to a gene: 9. The CDR3 sequence is 15 residues long. The CDR3, as DNA: TGTGCCAGCAGTTACGCCCGGGACAGACACTACGAGCAGTACTTC. This sequence encodes CASSYARDRHYEQYF.

The chain joins TRBV21-1 to TRBJ2-3; TRBD2, the D gene given by the table, was not confirmed from the DNA. TRBV21-1 is marked as a pseudogene. The CDR3 consists of 14 residues. The CDR3 reads CASSNLGSRDTQYF. In nucleotides, the CDR3 is TGTGCCAGCAGCAACCTCGGTAGCCGAGATACGCAGTATTTT.

The V gene is TRBV10-3, the J gene TRBJ2-7; 8 nucleotides match TRBD2. Germline V gives CDR1 ENHRY, CDR2 SYGVKD. CDR3 length: 12 residues. Trimming at V came to 5 bases and at J to 3 bases, leaving 0 bases not matched to a gene. Here the CDR3 DNA reads TGTGCCATCAGTAGCGGGGGCTACGAGCAGTACTTC. It translates to CAISSGGYEQYF.

The chain employs TRBV2 and TRBJ1-5; D remains unclear. The germline CDR1 and CDR2 sequences are SNHLY and FYNNEI. V lost 3 bases to trimming and J lost 4 bases, with 10 bases between them. CDR3 length equals 14 residues. DNA of the CDR3: TGTGCCAGCAGTGATGAATCGGGGAATCAGCCCCAGCATTTT. Translation: CASSDESGNQPQHF.